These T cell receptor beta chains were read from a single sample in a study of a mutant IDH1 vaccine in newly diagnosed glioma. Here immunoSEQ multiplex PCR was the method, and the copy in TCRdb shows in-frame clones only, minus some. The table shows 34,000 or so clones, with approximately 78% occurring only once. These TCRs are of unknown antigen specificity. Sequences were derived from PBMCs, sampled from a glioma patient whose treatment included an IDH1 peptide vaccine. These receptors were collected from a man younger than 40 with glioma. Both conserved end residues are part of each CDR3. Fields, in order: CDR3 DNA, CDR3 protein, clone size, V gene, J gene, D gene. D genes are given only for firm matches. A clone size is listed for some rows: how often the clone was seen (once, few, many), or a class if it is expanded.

TGCGCCAGCAGCTTGTCTGGGACACTCGGCTACACCTTC	CASSLSGTLGYTF	.	TRBV5-1	TRBJ1-2	.
TGTGCCACCACCCCCAGGGACACTGAAGCTTTCTTT	CATTPRDTEAFF	few	TRBV5-4	TRBJ1-1	.
TGTGCCAGCAGCCACTCCCGGGGACACCCGGCCCACGAGCAGTACTTC	CASSHSRGHPAHEQYF	once	TRBV11-2	TRBJ2-7	.
TGCAGCGTTGACAGGAACACTGAAGCTTTCTTT	CSVDRNTEAFF	few	TRBV29-1	TRBJ1-1	.
TGTGCCAGAAGCTTGGACTGTTCCAGTCAGCATTTT	CARSLDCSSQHF	.	TRBV5-3	TRBJ1-5	.
TGCGCCAGCAGCCGGGAGGACAGTAACTATGGCTACACCTTC	CASSREDSNYGYTF	.	TRBV4-3	TRBJ1-2	.
TGTGCCTGGAGTACGGGCAGCTCCTACGAGCAGTACTTC	CAWSTGSSYEQYF	.	TRBV30	TRBJ2-7	.
TGCGCCAGCAGCCCGGGACAGGGGGGGGAAAAACTGTTTTTT	CASSPGQGGEKLFF	.	TRBV5-1	TRBJ1-4	TRBD1
TGTGCCAGTAGTAACTTCGACAACCAAGAGACCCAGTACTTC	CASSNFDNQETQYF	.	TRBV19	TRBJ2-5	.
TGTGCCAGCAGCCTGGGACTAGCGGGAGACTACGAGCAGTACTTC	CASSLGLAGDYEQYF	.	TRBV5-4	TRBJ2-7	TRBD2